This note documents a single T cell receptor (beta chain) sequence. Both 60 Vbeta primers and 13 Jbeta primers went into the PCR. The data were produced by immunoSEQ multiplex PCR, yet TCRdb's version contains in-frame clones alone and is incomplete. The sample includes 250,000 or so clones, under 90% of them seen just once. This sample stems from a study of cytomegalovirus exposure and HLA in healthy donors. Germline CDR1 and CDR2: PRHDT and FYEKMQ (reference sequence). The CDR3 spans 14 residues. After removal of 7 bases from V and 4 bases from J, the junction contained 7 bases not matched to a gene.

This receptor was obtained from a human donor in good health. The sequencing sample was made of PBMCs. V usage is TRBV13 and J usage is TRBJ2-7, with 10 bases lining up with TRBD2. This CDR3 reads CASTSSGRGYEQYF. The CDR3 DNA sequence: TGTGCCAGCACTTCTAGCGGGAGAGGGTACGAGCAGTACTTC.